This record concerns one T cell receptor beta chain sequence. Antigen specificity is unknown. A multiplex PCR was run with 60 Vbeta primers and 13 Jbeta primers. Assay used: immunoSEQ multiplex PCR; TCRdb lists only in-frame clones, some missing. The sample includes about 94,000 clones, more than 60% of them seen just once. Trimming stripped 5 bases from V and 0 bases from J, with 14 bases between. The CDR3 has 16 residues. Germline V lookup: CDR1 KGHSH, CDR2 LQKENI. The data were taken from a study of cytomegalovirus exposure and HLA in healthy donors. Study as a whole: Early released data comprised 80 million to 90 million unique TCRs from HLA-typed donors.

Study-wide points: Later examination showed HLA-associated TCR beta chains had greater clonal expansion than equally common others. Later genetic work tied a missense DCLRE1C variant to beta-chain V and J trimming.

The V call is TRBV18, the J call TRBJ1-3; weak D call: TRBD1 (6 bases). The sequenced material came from PBMCs. This TCR came from a man aged 30 to 45 in good health and CMV-seronegative. The CDR3, as DNA: TGTGCCAGCTCATACAGGGACATCTCCTCTGGAAACACCATATATTTT. Residues: CASSYRDISSGNTIYF.